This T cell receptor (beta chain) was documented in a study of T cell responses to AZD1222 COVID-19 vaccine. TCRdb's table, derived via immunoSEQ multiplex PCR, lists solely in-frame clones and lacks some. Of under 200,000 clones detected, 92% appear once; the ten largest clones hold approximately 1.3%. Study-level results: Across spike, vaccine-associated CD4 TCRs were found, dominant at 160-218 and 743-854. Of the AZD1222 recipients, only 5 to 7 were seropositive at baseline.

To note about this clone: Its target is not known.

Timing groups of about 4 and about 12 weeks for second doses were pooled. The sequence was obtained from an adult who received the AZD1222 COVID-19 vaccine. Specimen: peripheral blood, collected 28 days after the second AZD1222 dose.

DNA for the CDR3: TGTGCCAGCAGCTTAGGGGCCGGGACTAGAGCCTACGAGCAGTACTTC. It yields the protein CASSLGAGTRAYEQYF. This sequence joins TRBV7-2 and TRBJ2-7; 8 bases are shared with TRBD2. With 1 base clipped from V and 2 bases from J, the junction kept 7 bases outside the gene matches. The CDR3 spans 16 residues. The germline gives CDR1 SGHTA, CDR2 FQGNSA.